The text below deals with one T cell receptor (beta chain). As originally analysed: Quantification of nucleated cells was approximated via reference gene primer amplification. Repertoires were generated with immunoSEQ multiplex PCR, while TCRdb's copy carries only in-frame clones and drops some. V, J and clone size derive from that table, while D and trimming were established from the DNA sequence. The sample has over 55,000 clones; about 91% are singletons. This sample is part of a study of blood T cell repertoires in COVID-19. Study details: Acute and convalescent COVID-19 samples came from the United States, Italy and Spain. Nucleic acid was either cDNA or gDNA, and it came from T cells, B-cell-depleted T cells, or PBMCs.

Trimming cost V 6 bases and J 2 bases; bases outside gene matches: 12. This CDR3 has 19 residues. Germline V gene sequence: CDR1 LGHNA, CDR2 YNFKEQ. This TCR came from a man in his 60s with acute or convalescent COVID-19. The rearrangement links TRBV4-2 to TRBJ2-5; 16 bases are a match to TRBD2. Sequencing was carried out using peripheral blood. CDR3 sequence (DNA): TGTGCCAGCAGTCGGCTGGGACTAGCGGGAGGGGGGGTTCAAGAGACCCAGTACTTC. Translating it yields CASSRLGLAGGGVQETQYF.